This T cell receptor beta chain was recorded in a study of blood T cell repertoires in COVID-19. Sequenced by immunoSEQ multiplex PCR; TCRdb stores in-frame clones only, minus some. The repertoire holds about 68,000 clones, 80% to 90% seen once, with approximately 1.4% in the top ten. Sequencing was done on a sample of peripheral blood. The TCR sequence derives from a woman between 55 and 75 years old with acute or convalescent COVID-19.

CDR3 amino acids: CASSLAGDYGYTF. Written as DNA, the CDR3 is TGTGCCAGCAGCTTAGCCGGGGACTATGGCTACACCTTC. The V gene is TRBV7-8, the J gene TRBJ1-2; unclear D gene. Germline loops: CDR1 SGHVS, CDR2 FQNEAQ. The CDR3 has 13 residues. V lost 0 bases and J 3 bases, leaving 5 bases between the germline ends.